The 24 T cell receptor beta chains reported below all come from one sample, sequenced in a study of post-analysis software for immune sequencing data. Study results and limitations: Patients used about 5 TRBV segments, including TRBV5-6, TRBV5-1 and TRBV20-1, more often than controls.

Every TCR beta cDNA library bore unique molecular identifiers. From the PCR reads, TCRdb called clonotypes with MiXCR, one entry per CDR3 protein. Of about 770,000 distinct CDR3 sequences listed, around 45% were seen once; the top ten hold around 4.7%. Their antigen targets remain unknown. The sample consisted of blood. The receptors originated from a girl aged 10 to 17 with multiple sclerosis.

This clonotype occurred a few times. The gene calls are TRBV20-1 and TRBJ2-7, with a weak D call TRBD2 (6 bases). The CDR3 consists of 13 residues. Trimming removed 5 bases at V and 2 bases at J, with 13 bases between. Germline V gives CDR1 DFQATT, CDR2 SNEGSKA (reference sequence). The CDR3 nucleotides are TGCAGTGCTTGCGGGATTAATACCTACGAGCAGTACTTC. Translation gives CSACGINTYEQYF.

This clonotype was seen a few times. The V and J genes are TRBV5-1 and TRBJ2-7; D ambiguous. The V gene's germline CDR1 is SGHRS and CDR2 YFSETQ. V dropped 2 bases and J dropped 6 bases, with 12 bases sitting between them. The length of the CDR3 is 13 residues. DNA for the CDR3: TGCGCCAGCAGCTTCGCCCCGTCTGGCGAGCAGTACTTC. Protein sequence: CASSFAPSGEQYF. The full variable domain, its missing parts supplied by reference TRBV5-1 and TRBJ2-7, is KAGVTQTPRYLIKTRGQQVTLSCSPISGHRSVSWYQQTPGQGLQFLFEYFSETQRNKGNFPGRFSGRQFSNSRSEMNVSTLELGDSALYLCASSFAPSGEQYFGPGTRLTVT.

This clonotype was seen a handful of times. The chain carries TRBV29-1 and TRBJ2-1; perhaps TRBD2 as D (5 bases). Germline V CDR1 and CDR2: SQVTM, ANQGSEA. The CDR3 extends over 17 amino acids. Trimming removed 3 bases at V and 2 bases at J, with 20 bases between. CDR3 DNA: TGCAGCGTTGATCCTAAAGAAGAGGGAGCTCCCTACAATGAGCAGTTCTTC. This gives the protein CSVDPKEEGAPYNEQFF.

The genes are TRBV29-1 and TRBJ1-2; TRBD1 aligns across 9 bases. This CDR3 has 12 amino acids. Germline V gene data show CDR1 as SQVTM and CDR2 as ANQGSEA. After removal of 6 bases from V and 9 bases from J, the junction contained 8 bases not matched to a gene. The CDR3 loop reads CSVEPGQGSYTF. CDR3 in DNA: TGCAGCGTGGAACCGGGACAGGGAAGCTACACCTTC. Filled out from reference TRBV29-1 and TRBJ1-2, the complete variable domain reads SAVISQKPSRDICQRGTSLTIQCQVDSQVTMMFWYRQQPGQSLTLIATANQGSEATYESGFVIDKFPISRPNLTFSTLTVSNMSPEDSSIYLCSVEPGQGSYTFGSGTRLTVV.

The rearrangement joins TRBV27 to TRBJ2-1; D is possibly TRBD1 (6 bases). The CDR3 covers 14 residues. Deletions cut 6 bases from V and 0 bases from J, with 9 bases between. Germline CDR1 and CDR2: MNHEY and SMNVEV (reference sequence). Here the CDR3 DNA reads TGTGCCAGCAGACAGGGTGGCTCCTACAATGAGCAGTTCTTC. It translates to CASRQGGSYNEQFF.

This CDR3 reads CASSRFMNTEAFF. The CDR3 DNA sequence: TGTGCCAGCAGCCGTTTCATGAACACTGAAGCTTTCTTT. This chain joins TRBV6-5 and TRBJ1-1; no reliable D call. The germline CDR1 and CDR2 sequences are MNHEY and SVGAGI. V dropped 6 bases and J dropped 0 bases, with 8 bases sitting between them. The CDR3 extends over 13 amino acids.

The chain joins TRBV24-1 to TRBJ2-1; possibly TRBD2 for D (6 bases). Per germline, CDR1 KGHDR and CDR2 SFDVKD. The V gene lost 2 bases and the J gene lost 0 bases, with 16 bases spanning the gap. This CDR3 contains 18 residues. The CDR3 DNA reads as TGTGCCACCAGTGATTCCACGGGACTCTCAAGCTCCTACAATGAGCAGTTCTTC. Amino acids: CATSDSTGLSSSYNEQFF.

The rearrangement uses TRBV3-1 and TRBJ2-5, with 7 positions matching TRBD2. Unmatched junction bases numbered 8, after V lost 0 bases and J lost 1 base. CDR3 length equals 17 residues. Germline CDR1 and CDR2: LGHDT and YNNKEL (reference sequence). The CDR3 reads CASSQDQWEGLQETQYF. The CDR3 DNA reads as TGTGCCAGCAGCCAAGATCAGTGGGAGGGACTCCAAGAGACCCAGTACTTC.

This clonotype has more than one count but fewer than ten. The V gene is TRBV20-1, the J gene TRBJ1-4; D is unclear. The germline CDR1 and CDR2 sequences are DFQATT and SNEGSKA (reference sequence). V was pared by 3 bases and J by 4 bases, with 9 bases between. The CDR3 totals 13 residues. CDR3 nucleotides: TGCAGTGCTAGGGTCCAGAGTAATGAAAAACTGTTTTTT. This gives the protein CSARVQSNEKLFF.

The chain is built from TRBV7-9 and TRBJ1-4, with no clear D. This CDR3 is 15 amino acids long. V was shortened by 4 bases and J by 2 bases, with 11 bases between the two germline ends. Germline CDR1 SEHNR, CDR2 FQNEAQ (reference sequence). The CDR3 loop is CASSSATETNEKLFF. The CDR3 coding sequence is TGTGCCAGCAGCTCGGCGACGGAGACTAATGAAAAACTGTTTTTT. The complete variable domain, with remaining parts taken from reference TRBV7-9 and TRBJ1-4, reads DTGVSQNPRHKITKRGQNVTFRCDPISEHNRLYWYRQTLGQGPEFLTYFQNEAQLEKSRLLSDRFSAERPKGSFSTLEIQRTEQGDSAMYLCASSSATETNEKLFFGSGTQLSVL.

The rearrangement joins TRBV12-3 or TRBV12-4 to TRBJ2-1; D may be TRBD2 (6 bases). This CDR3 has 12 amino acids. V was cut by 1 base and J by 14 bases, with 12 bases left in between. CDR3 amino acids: CASSLGGWGEFF. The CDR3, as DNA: TGTGCCAGCAGTTTAGGCGGCTGGGGGGAGTTCTTC.

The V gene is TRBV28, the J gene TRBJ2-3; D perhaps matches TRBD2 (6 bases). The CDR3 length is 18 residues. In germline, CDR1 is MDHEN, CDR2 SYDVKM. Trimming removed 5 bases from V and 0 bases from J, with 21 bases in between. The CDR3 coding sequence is TGTGCCAGCAGTCTCATCCCCGCGGGGCATGTGAGCACAGATACGCAGTATTTT. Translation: CASSLIPAGHVSTDTQYF. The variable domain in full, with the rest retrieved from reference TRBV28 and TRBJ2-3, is DVKVTQSSRYLVKRTGEKVFLECVQDMDHENMFWYRQDPGLGLRLIYFSYDVKMKEKGDIPEGYSVSREKKERFSLILESASTNQTSMYLCASSLIPAGHVSTDTQYFGPGTRLTVL.

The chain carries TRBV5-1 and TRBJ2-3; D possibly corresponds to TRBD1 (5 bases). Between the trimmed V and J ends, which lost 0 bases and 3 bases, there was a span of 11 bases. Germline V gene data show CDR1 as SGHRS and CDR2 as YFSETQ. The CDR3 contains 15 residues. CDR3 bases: TGCGCCAGCAGCTTGGAGCACCCAGGGACAGATACGCAGTATTTT. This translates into CASSLEHPGTDTQYF.

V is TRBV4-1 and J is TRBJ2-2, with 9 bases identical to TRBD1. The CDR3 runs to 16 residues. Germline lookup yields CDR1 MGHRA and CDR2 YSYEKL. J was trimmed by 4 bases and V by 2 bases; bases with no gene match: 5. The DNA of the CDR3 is TGCGCCAGCAGCCAATTTGGACAGGGGAGCACCGGGGAGCTGTTTTTT. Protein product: CASSQFGQGSTGELFF.

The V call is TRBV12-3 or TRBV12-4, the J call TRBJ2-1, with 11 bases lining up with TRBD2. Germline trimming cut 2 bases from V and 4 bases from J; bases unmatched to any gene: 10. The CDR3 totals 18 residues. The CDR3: CASSLPAGLAGGYNEQFF. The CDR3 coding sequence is TGTGCCAGCAGTTTACCAGCGGGGCTAGCGGGGGGATACAATGAGCAGTTCTTC.

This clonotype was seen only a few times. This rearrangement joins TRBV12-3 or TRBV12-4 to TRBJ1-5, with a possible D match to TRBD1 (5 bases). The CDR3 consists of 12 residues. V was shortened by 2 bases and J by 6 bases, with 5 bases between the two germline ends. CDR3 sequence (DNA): TGTGCCAGCAGTTTAAGGGGTCAGCCCCAGCATTTT. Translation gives CASSLRGQPQHF.

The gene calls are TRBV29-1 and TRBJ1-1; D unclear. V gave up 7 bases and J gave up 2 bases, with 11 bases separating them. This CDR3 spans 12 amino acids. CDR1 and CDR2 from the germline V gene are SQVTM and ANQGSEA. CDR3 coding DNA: TGCAGCGCCAGGCCAGGAAACACTGAAGCTTTCTTT. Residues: CSARPGNTEAFF. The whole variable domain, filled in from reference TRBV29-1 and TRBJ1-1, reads SAVISQKPSRDICQRGTSLTIQCQVDSQVTMMFWYRQQPGQSLTLIATANQGSEATYESGFVIDKFPISRPNLTFSTLTVSNMSPEDSSIYLCSARPGNTEAFFGQGTRLTVV.

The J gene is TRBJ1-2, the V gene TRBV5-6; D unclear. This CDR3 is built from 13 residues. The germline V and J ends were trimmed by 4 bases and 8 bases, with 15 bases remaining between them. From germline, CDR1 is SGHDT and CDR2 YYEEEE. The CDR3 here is CASSPLSLQGYTF. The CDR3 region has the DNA TGTGCCAGCAGCCCCCTGTCTTTGCAGGGCTACACCTTC.

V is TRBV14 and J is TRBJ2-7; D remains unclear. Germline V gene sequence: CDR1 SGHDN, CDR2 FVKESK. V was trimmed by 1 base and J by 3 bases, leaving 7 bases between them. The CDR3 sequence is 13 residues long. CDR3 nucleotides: TGTGCCAGCAGCCAAGGGGTCGACTACGAGCAGTACTTC. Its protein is CASSQGVDYEQYF.

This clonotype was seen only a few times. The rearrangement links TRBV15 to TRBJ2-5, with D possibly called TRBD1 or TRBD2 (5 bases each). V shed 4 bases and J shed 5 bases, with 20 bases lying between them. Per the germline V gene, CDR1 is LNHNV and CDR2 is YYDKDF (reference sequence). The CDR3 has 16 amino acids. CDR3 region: CATSIAQSRGAETQYF. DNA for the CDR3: TGTGCCACCAGCATCGCACAGTCCCGAGGGGCGGAGACCCAGTACTTC.

CDR3 sequence: CASRRGGSYNEQYF. CDR3 nucleotide sequence: TGTGCCAGCAGGAGGGGAGGTTCCTACAATGAGCAGTACTTC. The V call is TRBV25-1, the J call TRBJ2-1; possible D gene TRBD2, 6 bases. With the DNA end fitting TRBJ2-7 better, the J assignment may be wrong. In germline, CDR1 is MGHDK, CDR2 SYGVNS. There are 14 residues in the CDR3.

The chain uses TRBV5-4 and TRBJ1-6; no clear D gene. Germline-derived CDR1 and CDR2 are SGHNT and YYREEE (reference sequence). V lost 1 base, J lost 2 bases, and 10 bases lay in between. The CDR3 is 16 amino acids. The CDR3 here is CASSLREGTYNSPLHF. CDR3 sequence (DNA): TGTGCCAGCAGCTTGCGTGAAGGGACCTATAATTCACCCCTCCACTTT.

CDR3 residues: CASSSGLAGDPSTDTQYF. CDR3 sequence (DNA): TGTGCCAGCAGTTCGGGACTAGCGGGAGACCCTAGCACAGATACGCAGTATTTT. The rearrangement joins TRBV28 to TRBJ2-3; 14 nucleotides line up with TRBD2. J gave up 0 bases and V 4 bases, and 6 bases lay outside the gene matches. CDR3 length equals 18 residues. Germline lookup yields CDR1 MDHEN and CDR2 SYDVKM.

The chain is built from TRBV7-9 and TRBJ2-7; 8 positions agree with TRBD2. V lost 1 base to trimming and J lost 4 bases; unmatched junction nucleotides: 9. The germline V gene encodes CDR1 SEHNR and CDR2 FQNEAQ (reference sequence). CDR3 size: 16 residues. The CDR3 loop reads CASSLGASGTRYEQYF. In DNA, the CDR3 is TGTGCCAGCAGCTTAGGTGCCTCCGGGACTAGATACGAGCAGTACTTC.